Listed below are T cell receptor beta chains from one sample, sequenced in a study of Ad26.COV2.S vaccination and SARS-CoV-2 variants. Here immunoSEQ multiplex PCR was the method, and the copy in TCRdb shows in-frame clones only, minus some. The sample gives roughly 510,000 clones, 87% of which show up once; 10% to 15% is in the top ten. The sample here was peripheral blood, taken in a trial of Ad26.COV2.S vaccine versus placebo. The receptors come from a person aged 18-60 years who received the Ad26.COV2.S COVID-19 vaccine or a placebo. Both conserved end residues are part of each CDR3. The order of the fields is V gene, J gene, clone size, D gene, CDR3 protein, CDR3 DNA. The D gene is left open where the match is weak. Some rows mark clone size as missing; the rest say once, few, many or name a class of expanded clone.

>TRBV7-2|TRBJ2-1|-|-
CASSRRGLSYNEQFF
TGTGCCAGCAGCCGTAGGGGCTTGTCCTACAATGAGCAGTTCTTC
>TRBV7-2|TRBJ2-1|-|-
CASSSVPHNEQFF
TGTGCCAGCAGCTCCGTACCACACAATGAGCAGTTCTTC
>TRBV28|TRBJ1-4|-|-
CASSRSGATNEKLFF
TGTGCCAGCAGTAGAAGTGGTGCAACCAATGAAAAACTGTTTTTT
>TRBV2|TRBJ2-7|few|TRBD2
CARGLAGGSNEQYF
TGTGCCAGAGGACTAGCGGGAGGGTCCAACGAGCAGTACTTC
>TRBV5-1|TRBJ1-1|-|-
CASSLGVGAMNTEAFF
TGCGCCAGCAGCTTGGGGGTTGGGGCCATGAACACTGAAGCTTTCTTT
>TRBV7-2|TRBJ1-3|-|-
CASSSPGGLGGNTIYF
TGTGCCAGCAGCTCCCCCGGGGGCCTAGGGGGAAACACCATATATTTT
>TRBV6-2/TRBV6-3|TRBJ2-7|many|TRBD1
CASSYDRDRGAYEQYF
TGTGCCAGCAGTTACGACCGGGACAGGGGGGCCTACGAGCAGTACTTC
>TRBV6-1|TRBJ2-5|-|TRBD2
CASSAGSVGRVGETQYF
TGTGCCAGCAGTGCCGGATCGGTCGGGAGGGTGGGAGAGACCCAGTACTTC
>TRBV28|TRBJ1-2|-|-
CASSFRGGYGYTF
TGTGCCAGCAGTTTTCGGGGCGGCTATGGCTACACCTTC
>TRBV24-1|TRBJ1-1|-|-
CATRPRGMNTEAFF
TGTGCCACCAGACCTCGTGGCATGAACACTGAAGCTTTCTTT
>TRBV14|TRBJ2-2|-|-
CASSQLGPYTGELFF
TGTGCCAGCAGTCAACTCGGACCTTACACCGGGGAGCTGTTTTTT
>TRBV10-3|TRBJ2-1|-|TRBD2
CATTTSGGYNEQFF
TGTGCCACCACCACTAGCGGGGGCTACAATGAGCAGTTCTTC
>TRBV11-2|TRBJ2-7|-|-
CASSLDPGEQYF
TGTGCCAGCAGCTTAGATCCCGGCGAGCAGTACTTC
>TRBV28|TRBJ2-7|-|-
CASKPWGVYEQYF
TGTGCCAGCAAACCCTGGGGGGTTTACGAGCAGTACTTC
>TRBV2|TRBJ2-7|once|TRBD1
CASSGATGTGSYEQYF
TGTGCCAGCAGTGGCGCAACCGGGACAGGGAGTTACGAGCAGTACTTC
>TRBV30|TRBJ1-6|few|-
CAWRTVNSPLHF
TGTGCCTGGCGGACAGTGAATTCACCCCTCCACTTT
>TRBV6-4|TRBJ2-1|-|TRBD1
CASSPTGRGNEQFF
TGTGCCAGCAGCCCGACAGGGCGCGGAAATGAGCAGTTCTTC
>TRBV5-4|TRBJ2-1|-|-
CASSEVGREWANEQFF
TGTGCCAGCAGCGAGGTAGGGCGTGAGTGGGCCAATGAGCAGTTCTTC
>TRBV5-4|TRBJ1-1|-|-
CASSFPFGDEAFF
TGTGCCAGCAGCTTCCCCTTTGGGGATGAAGCTTTCTTT
>TRBV6-5|TRBJ2-5|-|-
CASRGVETQYF
TGTGCCAGCAGGGGTGTTGAGACCCAGTACTTC
>TRBV7-3|TRBJ2-2|-|TRBD2
CASSLILAGAVGELFF
TGTGCCAGCAGCTTAATTCTAGCGGGAGCGGTCGGGGAGCTGTTTTTT
>TRBV4-1|TRBJ2-3|-|TRBD2
CASSQVGLASGAQYF
TGCGCCAGCAGCCAAGTGGGACTAGCGTCAGGGGCGCAGTATTTT
>TRBV5-1|TRBJ2-7|-|TRBD1
CASSSQGDKGYF
TGCGCCAGCAGCTCCCAGGGGGACAAGGGGTACTTC
>TRBV6-6|TRBJ1-6|-|-
CASSPMTYSPLHF
TGTGCCAGCAGCCCTATGACTTATTCACCCCTCCACTTT
>TRBV19|TRBJ2-2|-|TRBD1
CASSRGGMGELFF
TGTGCCAGTAGTAGAGGGGGCATGGGGGAGCTGTTTTTT
>TRBV28|TRBJ1-5|-|-
CASSSLGNPQHF
TGTGCCAGCAGTTCCCTGGGTAATCCCCAGCATTTT
>TRBV3-1/TRBV3-2|TRBJ2-7|-|-
CATGDSSYEQYF
TGTGCCACGGGGGACAGCTCCTACGAGCAGTACTTC
>TRBV6-6|TRBJ2-7|-|TRBD1
CASSWQGAAYEQYF
TGTGCCAGCAGTTGGCAGGGGGCGGCCTACGAGCAGTACTTC
>TRBV28|TRBJ1-1|-|-
CASTSGALRSFF
TGTGCCAGCACGTCTGGGGCCCTGCGTTCTTTCTTT
>TRBV10-3|TRBJ1-2|-|-
CAISEATGRGGYTF
TGTGCCATCAGTGAGGCGACAGGACGGGGCGGCTACACCTTC
>TRBV9|TRBJ1-1|-|TRBD1
CASSVGPGTALNTEAFF
TGTGCCAGCAGCGTAGGCCCCGGGACAGCGCTGAACACTGAAGCTTTCTTT
>TRBV9|TRBJ2-2|-|-
CASSVDGTDTGELFF
TGTGCCAGCAGCGTAGACGGGACTGACACCGGGGAGCTGTTTTTT
>TRBV4-2|TRBJ2-7|-|-
CASSHERASTYEQYF
TGTGCCAGCAGCCACGAGAGGGCCTCAACTTACGAGCAGTACTTC
>TRBV6-2/TRBV6-3|TRBJ1-1|-|-
CASSPHRMNTEAFF
TGTGCCAGCAGCCCCCACCGCATGAACACTGAAGCTTTCTTT
>TRBV7-2|TRBJ2-3|-|-
CASSFTRGAPTQYF
TGTGCCAGCAGCTTCACCAGGGGGGCCCCTACGCAGTATTTT
>TRBV3-1/TRBV3-2|TRBJ2-3|-|-
CASSQGRGTDTQYF
TGTGCCAGCAGCCAAGGTAGGGGTACAGATACGCAGTATTTT
>TRBV6-5|TRBJ2-2|-|TRBD2
CASSRTSGTGELFF
TGTGCCAGCAGCCGGACTAGCGGCACCGGGGAGCTGTTTTTT
>TRBV19|TRBJ1-6|-|-
CASSRGSGRYATPLHF
TGTGCCAGTAGTAGGGGGTCTGGCAGGTACGCCACACCCCTCCACTTT
>TRBV9|TRBJ2-3|-|TRBD2
CASSVAGLPSTDTQYF
TGTGCCAGCAGCGTAGCGGGACTACCGAGCACAGATACGCAGTATTTT
>TRBV30|TRBJ2-5|-|-
CAWSLTETQYF
TGTGCCTGGAGCCTGACGGAGACCCAGTACTTC
>TRBV27|TRBJ1-4|-|-
CASSPRRGEKLFF
TGTGCCAGCAGCCCCAGAAGAGGAGAAAAACTGTTTTTT
>TRBV25-1|TRBJ2-4|few|-
CASSASERGNIQYF
TGTGCCAGCAGTGCGTCGGAGAGGGGAAACATTCAGTACTTC
>TRBV14|TRBJ2-3|-|-
CASSPPVQSYTDTQYF
TGTGCCAGCAGCCCGCCGGTGCAGAGTTACACAGATACGCAGTATTTT
>TRBV6-1|TRBJ1-5|-|-
CASSELALNQPQHF
TGTGCCAGCAGTGAACTGGCTTTGAATCAGCCCCAGCATTTT
>TRBV28|TRBJ1-3|-|TRBD1
CASSLAGGSSGNTIYF
TGTGCCAGCAGTTTGGCAGGGGGCAGCTCTGGAAACACCATATATTTT
>TRBV27|TRBJ2-1|-|-
CASSLRGNQHYNEQFF
TGTGCCAGCAGTTTACGCGGAAACCAACACTACAATGAGCAGTTCTTC
>TRBV6-6|TRBJ1-1|-|-
CASTMAQGTEAFF
TGTGCCAGCACCATGGCCCAGGGCACTGAAGCTTTCTTT
>TRBV6-1|TRBJ2-7|once|-
CASSEGPASSYEQYF
TGTGCCAGCAGTGAAGGGCCGGCGAGCTCCTACGAGCAGTACTTC
>TRBV5-1|TRBJ2-1|once|TRBD2
CASSFLAGGGEQFF
TGCGCCAGCAGCTTCCTAGCGGGAGGCGGTGAGCAGTTCTTC
>TRBV5-1|TRBJ1-3|once|-
CASSPGPIGSGNTIYF
TGCGCCAGCAGCCCGGGACCGATAGGCTCTGGAAACACCATATATTTT
>TRBV28|TRBJ1-4|-|-
CASREGGKLNEKLFF
TGTGCCAGCAGGGAAGGGGGGAAACTTAATGAAAAACTGTTTTTT
>TRBV5-1|TRBJ1-1|-|-
CASSSIMNTEAFF
TGCGCCAGCAGCTCCATAATGAACACTGAAGCTTTCTTT
>TRBV7-2|TRBJ1-1|-|-
CASSSGRLENTEAFF
TGTGCCAGCAGCTCCGGGCGCTTGGAGAACACTGAAGCTTTCTTT
>TRBV27|TRBJ2-3|-|-
CASRLLSGLADTQYF
TGTGCCAGCAGACTGTTGAGTGGGTTGGCAGATACGCAGTATTTT
>TRBV28|TRBJ2-7|-|-
CASSSGSPYEQYF
TGTGCCAGCAGTTCTGGTAGCCCCTACGAGCAGTACTTC
>TRBV9|TRBJ2-2|-|-
CASSGGLATGELFF
TGTGCCAGCAGCGGGGGGTTAGCCACCGGGGAGCTGTTTTTT
>TRBV12-3/TRBV12-4|TRBJ1-1|-|-
CASSLSGNTEAFF
TGTGCCAGCAGTTTATCTGGGAACACTGAAGCTTTCTTT
>TRBV4-3|TRBJ2-3|-|TRBD1
CASSQQRGRPDTQYF
TGCGCCAGCAGCCAACAAAGGGGGCGCCCAGATACGCAGTATTTT